The entry below gives a single TCR beta chain sequence along with its context. This clone was detected only once. Its antigen specificity is not known. Qualities for individual bases were not recorded, and no much larger clone is one base off. The CDR3 runs 13 amino acids, cysteine and phenylalanine included. The CDR3 DNA has 39 bases and is translated from base 1. The germline V gene provides CDR1 MGHDK and CDR2 SYGVNS. At the junction V is shortened by 8 bases and J by 6 bases; bases outside the gene matches: 8. The immunoSEQ Assay, a bias-controlled multiplex PCR, was used to amplify TCRbeta CDR3 regions from genomic DNA. The authors' analysis ran thus. Within the assay, amplification of reference gene primers was used to estimate how many nucleated cells each sample contained. Sequence reads were collapsed and filtered to measure the absolute abundance of every unique TCRbeta CDR3 rearrangement. For each sample, productive Simpson clonality was calculated by taking the square root of Simpson's diversity index across productive rearrangements. TCRdb obtained this table from immuneACCESS and retained in-frame rearrangements with V and J assigned. These tables miss some clones; where compared with another copy, unresolved V genes account for less than half of the shortfall, and the remainder is unexplained. The D gene and trimming were derived from the DNA, and the V and J assignments and clone size from that table. Here the sample has fewer than 250,000 clones; more than 75% occur a single time. Together, the top ten hold roughly 1.6% of the sample.

Another Seattle source contributed samples from volunteer blood donors who had recovered from COVID-19. The collaborating institutions used their own protocols to collect whole blood in K2EDTA tubes. For TCRbeta analysis, collaborator samples were shipped as frozen whole blood, as isolated PBMCs, or as DNA extracted from either sample type. This specimen comes from a study of blood T cell repertoires in COVID-19 (dated by TCRdb to about 2020). With regard to the full study: Collaborator samples came from the United States, Italy and Spain and covered acute and convalescent phases of COVID-19. The prospective study material was composed of cDNA or gDNA derived from T cells, B-cell-depleted T cells, or PBMCs. Nearly every sample came with metadata listing a de-identified subject ID, COVID-19 status, age in years and sex. A freely available public database, intended as a resource for researchers studying the immune response to SARS-CoV-2, is where the repertoires were released. The dataset comprised deeply sampled blood TCRbeta repertoires from subjects exposed to, actively infected with, or recovered from COVID-19. Where available, HLA class I and class II types were obtained from metadata supplied by the sample provider rather than from assay-based typing. The samples were drawn from two sources: the first 160 participants of the ongoing ImmuneRACE study, and 1,200 or so subjects contributed by 6 global collaborators. Beyond this particular receptor, the publication reports: Clinical and demographic metadata were provided uncurated, with the amount varying by source and participant.

The source of this sequence is a woman in her sixties or seventies who had recovered from COVID-19. Sequenced material: peripheral blood. Recombination connected TRBV25-1 to TRBJ1-2; TRBD1 matches 8 bases in the middle. The CDR3 region: CASRWGQEDGYTF. The nucleotides are TGTGCCAGCCGTTGGGGACAGGAGGATGGCTACACCTTC.